Presented here are 6 T cell receptor beta chains from one specimen sequenced in a study of cytomegalovirus exposure and HLA in healthy donors. The PCR employed 60 Vbeta primers together with 13 Jbeta primers. Only in-frame clones appear in the TCRdb table, and some are missing; sequencing was by immunoSEQ multiplex PCR. Of approximately 150,000 clones in the sample, about 84% were seen once. The sequencing input was PBMCs. All receptors derive from a man younger than 35 in good health and CMV-seronegative.

The CDR3 sequence is CASSTVGVAEQFF. As DNA, the CDR3 is TGTGCCAGCAGCACTGTAGGGGTAGCTGAGCAGTTCTTC. The chain joins TRBV5-5 to TRBJ2-1; D perhaps matches TRBD1 (5 bases). Germline-derived CDR1 and CDR2 are SGHKS and YYEKEE (reference sequence). V was cut by 4 bases and J by 9 bases, with 14 bases left in between. The CDR3 covers 13 residues.

This clone was found a few times. This sequence joins TRBV5-4 and TRBJ1-4; the D is unclear. Trimming pared 4 bases from V and 5 bases from J, leaving 18 bases between. The CDR3 loop spans 16 amino acids. Germline-derived CDR1 and CDR2 are SGHNT and YYREEE (reference sequence). The CDR3 region has the DNA TGTGCCAGCAGCCCCGGAGGTTCTGTCTTGAATGAAAAACTGTTTTTT. Encoded protein: CASSPGGSVLNEKLFF.

The gene calls are TRBV6-5 and TRBJ1-1; D is unclear. From germline, CDR1 is MNHEY and CDR2 SVGAGI. The CDR3 covers 15 residues. The V end lost 5 bases, the J end lost 1 base, and 14 bases lay between the germline ends. In DNA form, the CDR3 reads TGTGCCAGCAGTACGGGGTTGCCCGGGAACACTGAAGCTTTCTTT. Translation gives CASSTGLPGNTEAFF.

CDR3 DNA: TGTGCCAGCAGTTTATTAGGACTAGCATTTGGTGAGCAGTTCTTC. The encoded protein is CASSLLGLAFGEQFF. The chain carries TRBV28 and TRBJ2-1, with TRBD2 matching 8 bases. From germline, CDR1 is MDHEN and CDR2 SYDVKM. J was trimmed by 9 bases and V by 1 base; bases with no gene match: 8. The CDR3 has 15 residues. The variable domain in full, completed from reference TRBV28 and TRBJ2-1, reads DVKVTQSSRYLVKRTGEKVFLECVQDMDHENMFWYRQDPGLGLRLIYFSYDVKMKEKGDIPEGYSVSREKKERFSLILESASTNQTSMYLCASSLLGLAFGEQFFGPGTRLTVL.

This chain connects TRBV19 to TRBJ2-5; TRBD2 might be the D (7 bases). V dropped 8 bases and J dropped 4 bases, with 17 bases sitting between them. The germline V gene encodes CDR1 LNHDA and CDR2 SQIVND (reference sequence). There are 14 residues in the CDR3. CDR3 sequence reads: CASGGGRLGETQYF. The CDR3 DNA sequence: TGTGCCAGTGGGGGCGGGAGACTTGGAGAGACCCAGTACTTC.

The rearrangement links TRBV27 to TRBJ1-5; D call uncertain. V was shortened by 5 bases and J by 0 bases, with 20 bases between the two germline ends. Germline values: CDR1 MNHEY, CDR2 SMNVEV (reference sequence). The CDR3 has 18 amino acids. CDR3 residues: CASSPREFLDLSNQPQHF. Written as DNA, the CDR3 is TGTGCCAGCAGTCCAAGGGAGTTTTTGGACCTTAGCAATCAGCCCCAGCATTTT.